Listed below are T cell receptor beta chains from one sample, sequenced in a study of T cell clonotyping in hematopoietic cell transplantation. Libraries were prepared by immunoSEQ multiplex PCR; TCRdb keeps only in-frame clonotypes and omits some of them. The sample consists of approximately 70,000 clones, 94% of them appearing once. Sequencing used peripheral blood mononuclear cells. These receptors originate from a man aged 45 to 65 in good health. Some clones in this sample may be carry-over from other donors' samples. Each CDR3 is given with its conserved first and last residue. D genes are given only for firm matches. The size entry is marked missing in some rows and otherwise reads once, few, many or a size class.

D	V	length	size	J	CDR3	DNA
.	TRBV29-1	13	.	TRBJ1-1	CSANGGRNTEAFF	TGCAGCGCCAATGGTGGCAGAAACACTGAAGCTTTCTTT
.	TRBV27	17	.	TRBJ2-7	CASSLTAGKVQYYEQYF	TGTGCCAGCAGTTTAACGGCAGGAAAGGTCCAGTACTACGAGCAGTACTTC
TRBD1	TRBV10-1	12	once	TRBJ2-7	CAIGQGLYEQYF	TGCGCCATCGGACAGGGGCTCTACGAGCAGTACTTC
TRBD1	TRBV5-6	17	.	TRBJ1-4	CASSSKTGMTNNEKLFF	TGTGCCAGCAGCTCGAAGACAGGGATGACCAATAATGAAAAACTGTTTTTT
.	TRBV9	15	.	TRBJ2-2	CASSVDLGSTGELFF	TGTGCCAGCAGCGTAGATCTAGGAAGCACCGGGGAGCTGTTTTTT
TRBD1	TRBV7-2	15	.	TRBJ1-4	CASSAGQGDNEKLFF	TGTGCCAGCAGCGCGGGACAGGGAGATAATGAAAAACTGTTTTTT
TRBD1	TRBV2	14	once	TRBJ1-2	CASTEGTGVYGYTF	TGTGCCAGCACCGAGGGGACAGGGGTGTATGGCTACACCTTC
TRBD2	TRBV5-5	16	.	TRBJ2-3	CASSPPRRGGTDTQYF	TGTGCCAGCAGCCCACCCCGGCGGGGGGGCACAGATACGCAGTATTTT
.	TRBV29-1	14	.	TRBJ2-7	CSVVLQEGVYEQYF	TGCAGCGTTGTATTGCAGGAAGGAGTCTACGAGCAGTACTTC
.	TRBV28	14	.	TRBJ1-1	CASSTDRTNTEAFF	TGTGCCAGCAGTACGGACAGAACGAACACTGAAGCTTTCTTT
.	TRBV6-5	13	.	TRBJ1-2	CASSPIDQGSYTF	TGTGCCAGCAGTCCCATCGACCAGGGGAGCTACACCTTC
TRBD2	TRBV19	15	.	TRBJ2-5	CASQRDGRYQETQYF	TGTGCCAGTCAGCGCGACGGGAGGTACCAAGAGACCCAGTACTTC
TRBD1	TRBV4-3	14	.	TRBJ2-7	CASSRGQGRYEQYF	TGCGCCAGCAGCCGGGGACAGGGGAGGTACGAGCAGTACTTC
.	TRBV7-6	12	.	TRBJ2-5	CASSSGGQTQYF	TGTGCCAGCAGCTCCGGAGGTCAGACCCAGTACTTC
.	TRBV19	14	.	TRBJ1-4	CASSEGTTNEKLFF	TGTGCCAGTAGTGAAGGAACAACTAATGAAAAACTGTTTTTT